This is a list of T cell receptor beta chains from one sample in a study of blood T cell repertoires in COVID-19. The assay was immunoSEQ multiplex PCR, and TCRdb's table has in-frame clones only and misses some. This sample carries about 340,000 clones, around 88% of them seen once, and the ten largest clones take around 7.5%. The sample was peripheral blood. Source of these receptors: a woman in her sixties with COVID-19, enrolled during active disease. The CDR3 runs from the conserved cysteine through the conserved F or W. D genes are given only for firm matches. Some rows have no size entry. The others give once, few or many, or a class for an expanded clone.

CDR3 DNA	CDR3 protein	V gene	clone size	CDR3 length	D gene	J gene
TGTGCTAGTGGTACCGACCGGGAACGAAACTATGGCTACACCTTC	CASGTDRERNYGYTF	TRBV12-5	.	15	.	TRBJ1-2
TGTGCCACTACAGGGTCTGGAAACACCATATATTTT	CATTGSGNTIYF	TRBV6-5	once	12	.	TRBJ1-3
TGTGCCAGCAGTAGGACAGGGAACTACAATGAGCAGTTCTTC	CASSRTGNYNEQFF	TRBV5-6	few	14	TRBD1	TRBJ2-1
TGTGCCAGCAGCCGCCGGGATAACTATGGCTACACCTTC	CASSRRDNYGYTF	TRBV11-3	.	13	.	TRBJ1-2
TGTGCCAGCTTTAAAGGACAGGGGAACACCGGGGAGCTGTTTTTT	CASFKGQGNTGELFF	TRBV2	.	15	TRBD1	TRBJ2-2
TGCGCCAGCAGGTTAAGACTGGAAGAGACCCAGTACTTC	CASRLRLEETQYF	TRBV5-1	.	13	.	TRBJ2-5
TGTGCCAGTAGCCCGACAGGACAGGGGGTGCTAGCTGGCTACACCTTC	CASSPTGQGVLAGYTF	TRBV19	.	16	TRBD1	TRBJ1-2
TGTGCCACCAGTGACAAACAGGGCAATCAGCCCCAGCATTTT	CATSDKQGNQPQHF	TRBV24-1	.	14	.	TRBJ1-5
TGTGCCAGCAGCCGTCTACAGCACACTGAAGCTTTCTTT	CASSRLQHTEAFF	TRBV12-3/TRBV12-4	.	13	.	TRBJ1-1
TGTGCCAGCAGTTTGCAGGGCACTGAAGCTTTCTTT	CASSLQGTEAFF	TRBV6-2/TRBV6-3	.	12	.	TRBJ1-1
TGTGCCAGCAGCATAGACAGGGGCAAGACTGAAGCTTTCTTT	CASSIDRGKTEAFF	TRBV6-5	.	14	TRBD1	TRBJ1-1